This T cell receptor (beta chain) was sequenced during a study of blood T cell repertoires in COVID-19. Across the study: Specimens from acute and convalescent COVID-19 originated in the United States, Italy and Spain.

Authors' analysis steps: It was from reference gene primer amplification that nucleated cell counts were estimated. Assay: immunoSEQ multiplex PCR; the TCRdb copy retains only in-frame clones and omits some. V and J calls plus clone size are reproduced from that table; the DNA served to infer D and trimming. This sample carries approximately 130,000 clones, around 79% of them seen once, and the ten largest clones take about 18%. The CDR3 length is 15 residues. Germline loops: CDR1 LNHDA, CDR2 SQIVND (reference sequence). V was clipped by 4 bases and J by 4 bases; unmatched bases: 7. This chain connects TRBV19 to TRBJ2-7, with 10 positions matching TRBD1. The receptor comes from an elderly man with acute or convalescent COVID-19. The sequenced sample was peripheral blood. The CDR3 DNA reads TGTGCCAGTAGTACGACAGGGGGCGCGGATTACGAGCAGTACTTC. This codes for CASSTTGGADYEQYF.